This T cell receptor (beta chain) was documented in a study of CD8 T cells in ankylosing spondylitis. Study-wide points: Ankylosing spondylitis blood appeared to carry a characteristic TCR beta motif of several highly homologous variants. Significantly higher representation of disease-linked clones was reported for matched ankylosing spondylitis synovial fluid. Reactive arthritis synovial fluid and blood were previously reported to contain some motif variants.

Libraries for TCR beta were made by quantitative 5'-RACE with molecular barcodes. TCRdb reprocessed the 5' RACE reads with MiXCR, giving one entry per CDR3 protein. The sample holds some 270,000 distinct CDR3 sequences, more than 25% seen once. The CDR3 is made up of 15 amino acids. With 3 bases removed from V and 0 bases from J, the gap between germline ends came to 9 bases. Germline V gene lookup returns CDR1 SQVTM and CDR2 ANQGSEA. In its sample, this clonotype was seen many times. Its antigen remains unknown. Sequencing used blood, either unsorted or a sorted T cell fraction (not recorded which). The sequence came from a male donor with ankylosing spondylitis or in good health (not recorded which). This chain joins TRBV29-1 and TRBJ2-6; D is unclear. In DNA form, the CDR3 reads TGCAGCGTTGAGGGCGGATCCTCTGGGGCCAACGTCCTGACTTTC. It is translated as CSVEGGSSGANVLTF.